This T cell receptor beta chain derives from a study of cytomegalovirus exposure and HLA in healthy donors. Study details: The study's early data release held roughly 91 million unique TCRs from HLA-typed donors. Among the 400 or so donors who were genotyped, approximately 76% fell in the genetic ancestry cluster that is associated with self-reported Caucasian donors. The study, taken as a whole, reports: The study listed around 150 cytomegalovirus-associated TCR beta chains. Presence/absence analyses rested on an assumption that sequencing depth was roughly uniform across donors.

60 Vbeta and 13 Jbeta primers were used in PCR. The assay was immunoSEQ multiplex PCR, and TCRdb's table has in-frame clones only and misses some. The sample yields about 150,000 clones, approximately 79% seen once. The CDR3 is made up of 14 amino acids. Germline loops: CDR1 MNHEY, CDR2 SMNVEV (reference sequence). Deletions cut 7 bases from V and 2 bases from J, with 11 bases between. As regards this clone: The antigen is unknown.

The chain links TRBV27 to TRBJ2-2, with D possibly being TRBD1 (6 bases). The sequence came from a woman in her 50s in good health and CMV-seropositive. Material: PBMCs. Here the CDR3 reads CASTGDLNTGELFF. The CDR3 DNA is TGTGCCAGCACAGGGGATCTAAACACCGGGGAGCTGTTTTTT.